This passage covers 19 T cell receptor beta chains from one sample sequenced in a study of T cell changes during pregnancy in multiple sclerosis. Sequencing used immunoSEQ multiplex PCR; TCRdb keeps in-frame clones, though not all of them. Of tens of thousands of clones in the sample, around 92% are singletons; the top ten hold roughly 1.9%. The source was CD4+ T cells from peripheral blood mononuclear cells, collected after pregnancy. These TCRs come from a female donor in good health, enrolled as a control in a pregnancy study.

The chain couples TRBV19 to TRBJ2-3; 15 nucleotides match TRBD2. V shed 4 bases, J shed 14 bases, and the junction held 7 bases outside the gene matches. This CDR3 contains 14 residues. The germline V gene encodes CDR1 LNHDA and CDR2 SQIVND (reference sequence). CDR3 sequence: CASSSPGLAGGPYF. DNA of the CDR3: TGTGCCAGTAGTAGTCCGGGACTAGCGGGGGGACCGTATTTT.

This chain connects TRBV5-1 to TRBJ2-4; 8 bases fit TRBD1. Germline assignment: CDR1 SGHRS and CDR2 YFSETQ. The CDR3 is 14 amino acids. V trimming: 1 base; J trimming: 5 bases; junction bases outside the gene matches: 2. The DNA for the CDR3 is TGCGCCAGCAGCTTGTCAGGGGGCGAAAACATTCAGTACTTC. It specifies CASSLSGGENIQYF.

The genes are TRBV6-4 and TRBJ2-3; the match to TRBD2 covers 9 bases. The CDR3 runs to 15 residues. Trimming took 5 bases from V and 4 from J; bases not matched to a gene: 7. Germline V CDR1 and CDR2: MRHNA, SNTAGT. The CDR3 nucleotides read TGTGCCAGCAGTCCCGTAGCGGGAGCCTCAGATACGCAGTATTTT. Translating gives CASSPVAGASDTQYF.

The chain couples TRBV6-8 to TRBJ2-4; TRBD2 matches at 10 bases. The CDR3 covers 14 residues. Trimming removed 8 bases from V and 3 bases from J; junction bases left unmatched: 4. Germline V gene lookup returns CDR1 MNHGY and CDR2 SAAAGT. In DNA form, the CDR3 reads TGTGCCAGCCTAGCGGGAGATGTCAAAAACATTCAGTACTTC. Its protein is CASLAGDVKNIQYF.

The J gene is TRBJ2-7, the V gene TRBV27; 8 positions match TRBD1. This CDR3 comprises 16 residues. The germline gives CDR1 MNHEY, CDR2 SMNVEV (reference sequence). J was trimmed by 5 bases and V by 6 bases; bases with no gene match: 15. The CDR3 is CASRPPGQVSPHEQYF. The DNA for the CDR3 is TGTGCCAGCAGACCGCCGGGACAGGTGTCCCCCCACGAGCAGTACTTC.

This clone turned up a few times. The chain recombines TRBV29-1 with TRBJ2-5; tentative D call: TRBD1 (6 bases). Trimming took 2 bases from V and 9 from J, leaving 19 bases between them. This CDR3 is built from 14 residues. Germline CDR1 SQVTM, CDR2 ANQGSEA. The CDR3 region is CSVESPLRGRAQYF. CDR3 sequence (DNA): TGCAGCGTTGAATCCCCCCTCAGGGGACGGGCCCAGTACTTC.

This rearrangement joins TRBV5-8 to TRBJ2-5, with TRBD2 matching over 11 bases. This CDR3 contains 15 residues. In germline, CDR1 is SGHTS, CDR2 YDEGEE. The junction had 5 bases not matched to a gene; V was cut back by 0 bases and J by 7 bases. This CDR3 is CASSLGLAGLGTQYF. The DNA for the CDR3 is TGTGCCAGCAGCTTGGGACTAGCGGGGTTGGGGACCCAGTACTTC.

The J gene is TRBJ2-1, the V gene TRBV5-6; D is uncertain. The germline V gene has CDR1 SGHDT and CDR2 YYEEEE. This CDR3 has 11 amino acids. V was shortened by 3 bases and J by 4 bases, with 2 bases between the two germline ends. Written as DNA, the CDR3 is TGTGCCAGCAGCTCTTACAATGAGCAGTTCTTC. As protein: CASSSYNEQFF.

This sequence joins TRBV28 and TRBJ2-3, with 11 bases lining up with TRBD2. This CDR3 has 17 amino acids. The germline V gene has CDR1 MDHEN and CDR2 SYDVKM. The junction had 9 bases not matched to a gene; V was cut back by 2 bases and J by 5 bases. CDR3 nucleotide sequence: TGTGCCAGCAGTTTACCCCTAGCGGGAGGTGATGGAGATACGCAGTATTTT. This encodes CASSLPLAGGDGDTQYF.

The chain joins TRBV28 to TRBJ2-7, with 8 bases fitting TRBD1. Looked up from germline, CDR1 is MDHEN and CDR2 is SYDVKM. This CDR3 contains 14 residues. Trimming removed 9 bases from V and 7 bases from J; junction bases left unmatched: 14. As DNA, the CDR3 is TGTGCCAGTACCCCAGGGCAGGGGGCGGGGGAGCAGTACTTC. This encodes CASTPGQGAGEQYF.

This chain connects TRBV6-6 to TRBJ1-1; D is unclear. This CDR3 contains 13 residues. Germline V gene lookup returns CDR1 MNHNY and CDR2 SVGAGI (reference sequence). The V end lost 2 bases, the J end lost 11 bases, and 15 bases lay between the germline ends. CDR3 nucleotides: TGTGCCAGCAGTTACGAGTTGTCGGGTTGGGCTTTCTTT. Protein sequence: CASSYELSGWAFF.

The chain joins TRBV11-2 to TRBJ2-3; D unclear. Trimming shortened V by 7 bases and J by 5 bases, and 10 bases separated the two germline ends. The CDR3 has 12 amino acids. Germline assignment: CDR1 SGHAT and CDR2 FQNNGV. DNA of the CDR3: TGTGCCAGCACCCCTAGTTTAGATACGCAGTATTTT. Its translation: CASTPSLDTQYF.

The chain combines TRBV28 with TRBJ2-5; D call uncertain. This CDR3 spans 14 amino acids. Germline CDR1 reads MDHEN; CDR2 reads SYDVKM. Deletions cut 6 bases from V and 1 base from J, with 12 bases between. In nucleotides, the CDR3 is TGTGCCAGCAGGACATCCAGAATCCAAGAGACCCAGTACTTC. Residues: CASRTSRIQETQYF.

This chain links TRBV5-1 with TRBJ1-6; 9 bases align to TRBD1. The CDR3 is 14 residues long. CDR1 and CDR2 (germline): SGHRS, YFSETQ. J lost 7 bases, V lost 7 bases, and 6 bases had no gene match. CDR3 sequence reads: CASGWTGENSPLHF. The CDR3 DNA reads as TGCGCCAGCGGATGGACAGGGGAAAATTCACCCCTCCACTTT.

This chain links TRBV18 with TRBJ2-2; 7 bases match TRBD2. J lost 4 bases, V lost 3 bases, and 5 bases had no gene match. In germline, CDR1 is KGHSH, CDR2 LQKENI. The CDR3 loop spans 15 amino acids. CDR3 protein: CASSPPGGPTGELFF. CDR3 nucleotides: TGTGCCAGCTCACCCCCGGGGGGACCCACCGGGGAGCTGTTTTTT.

The chain joins TRBV18 to TRBJ1-2; TRBD1 matches at 10 bases. Germline CDR1 and CDR2: KGHSH and LQKENI. This CDR3 spans 16 amino acids. With 2 bases clipped from V and 4 bases from J, the junction kept 7 bases outside the gene matches. CDR3 sequence (DNA): TGTGCCAGCTCACCATCCCCCGGGACAGGGGTCTATGGCTACACCTTC. Translation: CASSPSPGTGVYGYTF.

The chain couples TRBV5-1 to TRBJ2-1; TRBD2 matches 9 bases. The CDR3 runs to 15 residues. V was pared by 10 bases and J by 6 bases, with 14 bases of the junction left unmatched. Germline CDR1 SGHRS, CDR2 YFSETQ. The CDR3 nucleotides are TGCGCCGGTCATAAGGCGGGGGGGCGTCTCAATGAGCAGTTCTTC. Its translation is CAGHKAGGRLNEQFF. Using reference TRBV5-1 and TRBJ2-1 for the parts outside the CDR3, the full variable domain is KAGVTQTPRYLIKTRGQQVTLSCSPISGHRSVSWYQQTPGQGLQFLFEYFSETQRNKGNFPGRFSGRQFSNSRSEMNVSTLELGDSALYLCAGHKAGGRLNEQFFGPGTRLTVL.

This chain uses TRBV18 with TRBJ2-7; 10 positions agree with TRBD2. After removal of 2 bases from V and 0 bases from J, the junction contained 1 base not matched to a gene. CDR3 length: 15 amino acids. Germline CDR1 KGHSH, CDR2 LQKENI. The CDR3 reads CASSPGTSDSYEQYF. DNA for the CDR3: TGTGCCAGCTCACCAGGGACTAGCGACTCCTACGAGCAGTACTTC.

The V gene is TRBV5-8, the J gene TRBJ1-4; TRBD1 matches 8 bases. Per the germline V gene, CDR1 is SGHTS and CDR2 is YDEGEE. The CDR3 has 15 amino acids. V was pared by 2 bases and J by 8 bases, with 8 bases of the junction left unmatched. CDR3 loop: CASSFSGGDGEKLFF. The DNA for the CDR3 is TGTGCCAGCAGCTTCTCAGGGGGCGATGGAGAAAAACTGTTTTTT.